What follows are 9 T cell receptor beta chains derived from one specimen sequenced in a study of blood T cell repertoires in COVID-19. Sequencing was performed with immunoSEQ multiplex PCR; in TCRdb, only in-frame clones are kept and a portion is missing. Counted here are approximately 260,000 clones, roughly 80% occurring once; the ten biggest clones make up 4%. The sample taken for sequencing was peripheral blood. The origin of the receptors is a woman in her thirties or forties with active or convalescent COVID-19.

This clone has only a few counts. The genes are TRBV6-5 and TRBJ2-5; D might be TRBD2 (6 bases). V shed 8 bases and J shed 9 bases, with 19 bases lying between them. The CDR3 sequence is 13 residues long. Germline V gene sequence: CDR1 MNHEY, CDR2 SVGAGI. The CDR3 here is CASRGRQLGAQYF. CDR3 DNA sequence: TGTGCCAGCCGAGGGAGGCAGTTAGGGGCCCAGTACTTC.

The chain links TRBV11-2 to TRBJ2-3, with a possible D match to TRBD1 (5 bases). V was pared by 0 bases and J by 4 bases, with 8 bases between. CDR3 size: 14 residues. Germline CDR1 is SGHAT and CDR2 is FQNNGV. In DNA form, the CDR3 reads TGTGCCAGCAGCTTAGACAGGGCCCCAGATACGCAGTATTTT. It translates to CASSLDRAPDTQYF.

V gene TRBV5-1 combines with J gene TRBJ1-6, with 11 bases that match TRBD1. V shed 4 bases and J 6 bases; nucleotides not matched to a gene: 6. Germline CDR1 reads SGHRS; CDR2 reads YFSETQ. The CDR3 spans 16 residues. In nucleotides, the CDR3 is TGCGCCAGCAGCCAAGGACAGGGGGCTCCTAATTCACCCCTCCACTTT. Translated: CASSQGQGAPNSPLHF.

This clone was found once. The same CDR3 arises from other DNA sequences in this sample as well. The chain links TRBV9 to TRBJ1-2, with TRBD1 matching over 10 bases. The V segment lost 0 bases and the J segment 5 bases; nucleotides outside the gene matches: 1. The CDR3 contains 14 residues. In germline, CDR1 is SGDLS, CDR2 YYNGEE. The CDR3 DNA sequence: TGTGCCAGCAGCGTAGGACAGGGGGCGTATGGCTACACCTTC. It encodes CASSVGQGAYGYTF.

This clone has a single count. The V call is TRBV28, the J call TRBJ2-7; TRBD1 might be the D (5 bases). Germline V gives CDR1 MDHEN, CDR2 SYDVKM. This CDR3 has 15 amino acids. Trimming cost V 5 bases and J 5 bases, with 19 bases left between them. This CDR3 is CASSPPSEGANEQYF. The CDR3 DNA is TGTGCCAGCAGTCCTCCCTCGGAAGGGGCGAACGAGCAGTACTTC.

The chain is built from TRBV3-1 (or the pseudogene TRBV3-2) and TRBJ1-1; 7 bases line up with TRBD1. The CDR3 contains 15 residues. Per the germline V gene, CDR1 is LGHDT and CDR2 is YNNKEL (reference sequence). The V gene end was trimmed by 1 base and the J gene end by 4 bases; junction bases not matched to a gene: 6. The CDR3 loop is CASSQGHRGGTEAFF. CDR3 bases: TGTGCCAGCAGCCAAGGGCACAGGGGAGGCACTGAAGCTTTCTTT.

The genes are TRBV2 and TRBJ1-5, with D maybe TRBD1 (6 bases). Per germline, CDR1 SNHLY and CDR2 FYNNEI. CDR3 length: 13 amino acids. With 6 bases removed from V and 4 bases from J, the gap between germline ends came to 10 bases. CDR3: CASRGTLNQPQHF. CDR3 nucleotides: TGTGCCAGCAGAGGGACACTTAATCAGCCCCAGCATTTT.

The chain uses TRBV9 and TRBJ2-3; 11 nucleotides align to TRBD2. This CDR3 contains 16 residues. The J segment lost 4 bases and the V segment lost 3 bases, leaving 7 bases of the junction unmatched. From germline, CDR1 is SGDLS and CDR2 YYNGEE. The CDR3, as DNA: TGTGCCAGCAGCGACGTTAGCGGGGGGGCCCCAGATACGCAGTATTTT. Translation: CASSDVSGGAPDTQYF. Together with reference TRBV9 and TRBJ2-3, the CDR3 gives the full variable domain: DSGVTQTPKHLITATGQRVTLRCSPRSGDLSVYWYQQSLDQGLQFLIQYYNGEERAKGNILERFSAQQFPDLHSELNLSSLELGDSALYFCASSDVSGGAPDTQYFGPGTRLTVL.

The V and J genes are TRBV29-1 and TRBJ1-3; the match to TRBD1 covers 7 bases. The CDR3 has 14 residues. Per germline, CDR1 SQVTM and CDR2 ANQGSEA. Trimming cost V 3 bases and J 2 bases; bases outside gene matches: 4. The CDR3 DNA is TGCAGCGTTGATAGGGGGCTAACTGGAAACACCATATATTTT. Amino acids: CSVDRGLTGNTIYF.